The TCR beta chain under discussion was sequenced for a study of T cell clonality in common variable immunodeficiency. Broader study findings: Repertoire-complication correlations in CVID were limited by patient heterogeneity. TCRbeta clonality was increased in CVID versus healthy controls. Reportedly, TCR beta sequences from common variable immunodeficiency showed fewer deletions and N-nucleotide insertions.

Aged 9 to 64 years, CVID subjects averaged around 43 years old. CVID subjects were neither ill nor on immunomodulatory or immunosuppressive medication at sampling. The repertoire was sequenced with immunoSEQ multiplex PCR; TCRdb's copy has only in-frame clones and lacks some. This repertoire holds about 18,000 clones, and none appear only once. This clone was recorded at least ten times. The antigen is unknown. The read stops 3 residues short of the end of the CDR3; the missing end is completed from the germline J gene. The CDR3 totals 15 residues. The germline gives CDR1 LGHNA, CDR2 YNFKEQ. Between the trimmed V and J ends, which lost 0 bases and 3 bases, there was a span of 11 bases.

This sequence joins TRBV4-2 and TRBJ1-2; weak D call: TRBD1 (5 bases). Sequencing was done on a sample of peripheral blood mononuclear cells. The receptor was derived from a human donor with common variable immunodeficiency. This chain's CDR3 is CASSQDYQGDYGYTF. CDR3 DNA (partial): TGTGCCAGCAGCCAAGATTACCAGGGAGACTATGGC.